The present T cell receptor beta chain was sequenced within a study of OX40 agonist ivuxolimab in advanced cancers. Looking at the study overall: The dose-escalation cohort was roughly 84% male, with a mean age of around 60 years, ranging about 20 to 85. The study's findings and limits: Relative to CD4+ cells, CD8+ T cells on average had more expanded clones.

Profiled with immunoSEQ multiplex PCR; TCRdb holds only in-frame clones, not every one. The sample contains some 15,000 clones, more than 75% of which appear only once. Blood got drawn at baseline, again on cycle 4 day 1, and then on cycle 7 day 1. Worth noting for this clone: Antigen specificity is unknown.

CDR1 SGHTA and CDR2 FQGNSA come from the germline V gene. This CDR3 contains 16 residues. V was clipped by 5 bases and J by 7 bases, with 21 bases between them. The receptor was derived from an adult with an advanced solid tumor such as melanoma, head and neck, liver or kidney cancer. This material consisted of CD4+ or CD8+ T cells sorted from blood, taken in a trial of the OX40 agonist ivuxolimab. This rearrangement joins TRBV7-2 to TRBJ2-1, with D possibly TRBD1 on 5 matching bases. The CDR3 bases are TGTGCCAGCAGCCTCAACAGGAACCGGCTTTTTAATGAGCAGTTCTTC. Protein product: CASSLNRNRLFNEQFF.